This T cell receptor beta chain was obtained from a study of blood T cell repertoires in COVID-19. Study-level background: The United States, Italy and Spain were the sources of the acute and convalescent COVID-19 samples. The analysed material was cDNA or gDNA that came from T cells, B-cell-depleted T cells, or PBMCs.

In the source study's methods: For nucleated cells, counts were estimated from reference gene primer amplification. Only in-frame clones appear in the TCRdb table, and some are missing; sequencing was by immunoSEQ multiplex PCR. D and trimming come from the DNA, and the V and J calls and clone size come from that table. The sample lists 380,000 or so clones; about 90% were seen once. Participant ages covered about 18 to 90 years across about two dozen US areas. The CDR3 runs 15 residues. Germline values: CDR1 SGHDT, CDR2 YYEEEE. The ends were cut back, 0 bases at V and 0 bases at J, with 4 bases in the middle.

The sample taken for sequencing was PBMCs or T cells enriched from blood (not recorded which). This chain connects TRBV5-6 to TRBJ2-6; D gene ambiguous. The receptor was derived from a man aged 30 to 39 who had recovered from COVID-19. DNA for the CDR3: TGTGCCAGCAGCTTGGCGGGCTCTGGGGCCAACGTCCTGACTTTC. It is translated as CASSLAGSGANVLTF.